This T cell receptor beta chain was identified during a study of beta chain features in type 1 diabetes. Study-level information: Patient and healthy donor groups were alike in age, gender and cell yields. General observations from the study: People with Type 1 diabetes carried modestly yet significantly shorter TCRB CDR3s in all four CD4+ subsets.

With regard to this clone: Its antigen is undetermined.

CDR1 is SQVTM and CDR2 is ANQGSEA in the germline V gene. The ends were cut back, 3 bases at V and 3 bases at J, with 17 bases in the middle. This CDR3 is 15 amino acids long. The investigators reverse transcribed all of the isolated RNA, so they sequenced expressed TCRB transcripts. TCRdb keeps only in-frame clones here, not all; method: immunoSEQ multiplex PCR. This sample carries approximately 600,000 clones, approximately 13% of them seen once, and the ten largest clones take more than 0.09%. Stem cell-like memory, regulatory, central memory and naive CD4+ cells were sorted via CD45RO/CCR7/CD25/CD127/CD95/CD27.

The sample taken for sequencing was naive CD4+ T cells from blood. The chain uses TRBV29-1 and TRBJ1-1, with D unresolved. This TCR came from a man aged 25-45 years with type 1 diabetes. The CDR3, as DNA: TGCAGCGTTGAGCTCTGGGCCGAGGACCACACTGAAGCTTTCTTT. Its protein is CSVELWAEDHTEAFF.